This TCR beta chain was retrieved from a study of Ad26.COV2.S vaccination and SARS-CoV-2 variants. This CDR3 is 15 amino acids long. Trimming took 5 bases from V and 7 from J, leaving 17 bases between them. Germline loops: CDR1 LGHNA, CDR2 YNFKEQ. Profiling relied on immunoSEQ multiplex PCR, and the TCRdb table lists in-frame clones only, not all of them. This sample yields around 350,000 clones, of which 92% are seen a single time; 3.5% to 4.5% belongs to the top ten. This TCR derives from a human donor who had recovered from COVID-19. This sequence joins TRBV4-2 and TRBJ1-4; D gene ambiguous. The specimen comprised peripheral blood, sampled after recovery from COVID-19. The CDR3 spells CASSYPGGRSEKLFF. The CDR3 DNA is TGTGCCAGCAGCTACCCAGGAGGGCGGAGTGAAAAACTGTTTTTT.